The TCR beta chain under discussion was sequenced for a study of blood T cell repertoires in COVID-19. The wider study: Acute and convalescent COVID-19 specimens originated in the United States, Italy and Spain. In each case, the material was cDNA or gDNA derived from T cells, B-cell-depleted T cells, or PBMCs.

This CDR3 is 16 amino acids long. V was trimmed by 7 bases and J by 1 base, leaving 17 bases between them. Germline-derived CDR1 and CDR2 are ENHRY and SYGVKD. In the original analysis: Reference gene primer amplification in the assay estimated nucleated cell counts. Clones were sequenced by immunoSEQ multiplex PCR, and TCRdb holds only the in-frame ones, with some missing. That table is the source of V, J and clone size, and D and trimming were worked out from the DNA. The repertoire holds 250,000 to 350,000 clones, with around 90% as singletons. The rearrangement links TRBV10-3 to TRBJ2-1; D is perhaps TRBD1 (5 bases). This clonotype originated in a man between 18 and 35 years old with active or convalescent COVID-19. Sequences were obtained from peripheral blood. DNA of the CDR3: TGTGCCATCAATACCGCTACGGCAGGGTCCTACAATGAGCAGTTCTTC. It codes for CAINTATAGSYNEQFF.